This TCR beta chain was observed in a study of blood T cells in healthy people across ages. This clonotype was counted once. A second PCR, run for roughly 7 to 11 cycles, used a sample-barcoded 5' primer plus a J-beta primer mix. TCRdb re-derived calls from the 5' RACE reads in MiXCR, one entry per CDR3 protein. The table has 750,000 to 850,000 distinct CDR3 sequences, 20% to 30% seen once. V shed 0 bases and J shed 5 bases, with 10 bases lying between them. Germline V gives CDR1 LGHDT, CDR2 YNNKEL (reference sequence). The CDR3 contains 14 residues. These same records also appear under a second study, on T cells of mothers and their children. That report adds: Normalized overlap was always slightly, never significantly, higher in related than unrelated mother-child pairs.

Source material: blood. This clonotype was obtained from a boy aged 5-17 years in good health. This chain links TRBV3-1 with TRBJ1-1; D is unresolved. In DNA, the CDR3 is TGTGCCAGCAGCCAAGATCTTGGGCGGACTGAAGCTTTCTTT. Its protein product is CASSQDLGRTEAFF.